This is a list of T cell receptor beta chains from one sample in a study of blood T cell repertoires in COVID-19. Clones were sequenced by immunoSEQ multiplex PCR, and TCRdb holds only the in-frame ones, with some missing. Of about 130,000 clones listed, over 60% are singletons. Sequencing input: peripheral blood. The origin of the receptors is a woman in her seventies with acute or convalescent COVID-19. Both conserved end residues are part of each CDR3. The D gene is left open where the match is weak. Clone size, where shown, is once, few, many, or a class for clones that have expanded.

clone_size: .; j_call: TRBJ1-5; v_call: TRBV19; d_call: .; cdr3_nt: TGTGCCAGTTTCGAGGGTCCTTATAGCAATCAGCCCCAGCATTTT; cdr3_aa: CASFEGPYSNQPQHF
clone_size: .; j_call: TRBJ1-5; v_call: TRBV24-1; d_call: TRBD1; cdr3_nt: TGTGCCACCAGTGACCAGACAGGGAACGCTCAGCCCCAGCATTTT; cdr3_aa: CATSDQTGNAQPQHF
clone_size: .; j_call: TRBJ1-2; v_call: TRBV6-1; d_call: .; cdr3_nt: TGTGCCAGCAGTGAAGCGTTGCGGGGGCGACGCAACTATGGCTACACCTTC; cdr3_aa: CASSEALRGRRNYGYTF
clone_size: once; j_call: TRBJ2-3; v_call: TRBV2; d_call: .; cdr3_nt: TGTGCCAGCAGTGAAGCGTGGGGGCGAACTAGCACAGATACGCAGTATTTT; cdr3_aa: CASSEAWGRTSTDTQYF
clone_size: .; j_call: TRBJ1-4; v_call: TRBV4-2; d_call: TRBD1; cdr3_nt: TGTGCCAGCAGCCAAAACGACAGGGGGCCCGAAAAACTGTTTTTT; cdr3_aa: CASSQNDRGPEKLFF
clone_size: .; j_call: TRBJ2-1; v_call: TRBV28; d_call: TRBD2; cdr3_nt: TGTGCCAGCAGTTTAGGGGCTAGCGGCTACTACAATGAGCAGTTCTTC; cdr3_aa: CASSLGASGYYNEQFF
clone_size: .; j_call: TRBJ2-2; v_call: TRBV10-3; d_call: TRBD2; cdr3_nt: TGTGCCATCAGTGAGGGGACTAGCGGGATCGCCGGGGAGCTGTTTTTT; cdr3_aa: CAISEGTSGIAGELFF
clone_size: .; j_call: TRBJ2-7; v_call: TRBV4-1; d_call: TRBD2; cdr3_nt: TGCGCCAGCAGCCCGGGACTAGCGGGGGGCTACGAGCAGTACTTC; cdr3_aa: CASSPGLAGGYEQYF
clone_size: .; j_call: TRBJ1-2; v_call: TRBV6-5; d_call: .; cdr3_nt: TGTGCCAGCAGTTACGATCCGGGCTATGGCTACACCTTC; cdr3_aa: CASSYDPGYGYTF
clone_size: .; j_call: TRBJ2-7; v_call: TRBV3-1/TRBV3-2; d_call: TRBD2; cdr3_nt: TGTGCCAGCAGCCCCGGGACTAGCGGGAGGCCTCCCTACGAGCAGTACTTC; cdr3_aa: CASSPGTSGRPPYEQYF
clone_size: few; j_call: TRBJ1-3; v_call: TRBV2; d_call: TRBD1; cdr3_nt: TGTGCCAGCAGACGTCAGGGGGCTACGGGAAACACCATATATTTT; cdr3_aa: CASRRQGATGNTIYF
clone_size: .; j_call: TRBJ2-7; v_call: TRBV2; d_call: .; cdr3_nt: TGTGCCAGCAGTACAACCCGCGTCCGGGGCGAGCAGTACTTC; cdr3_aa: CASSTTRVRGEQYF
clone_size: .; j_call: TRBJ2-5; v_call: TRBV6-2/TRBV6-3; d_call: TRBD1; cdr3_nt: TGTGCCAGCAGCGACAGGGTCCAAGAGACCCAGTACTTC; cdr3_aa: CASSDRVQETQYF
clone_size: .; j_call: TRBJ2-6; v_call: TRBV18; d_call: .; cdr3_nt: TGTGCCAGCTCAAACTTGGACTCTTCGCCCTCTGGGGCCAACGTCCTGACTTTC; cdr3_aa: CASSNLDSSPSGANVLTF
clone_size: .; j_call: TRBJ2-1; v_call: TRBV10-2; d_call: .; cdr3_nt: TGCGCCAGCAGTGGGCTAGCAACGGACAATGAGCAGTTCTTC; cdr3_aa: CASSGLATDNEQFF
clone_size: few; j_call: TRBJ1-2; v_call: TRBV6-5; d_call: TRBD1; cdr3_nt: TGTGCCAGCAGGCTAGGACAGGCTGACGGCTACACCTTC; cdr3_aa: CASRLGQADGYTF
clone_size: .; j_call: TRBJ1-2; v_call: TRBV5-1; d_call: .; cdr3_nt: TGCGCCAGCAGCTTGGCCACAGGCGGCTACTATGGCTACACCTTC; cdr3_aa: CASSLATGGYYGYTF
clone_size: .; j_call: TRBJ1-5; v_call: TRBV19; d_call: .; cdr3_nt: TGTGCCAGTAGTCCAGGGGTTAATCAGCCCCAGCATTTT; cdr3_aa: CASSPGVNQPQHF
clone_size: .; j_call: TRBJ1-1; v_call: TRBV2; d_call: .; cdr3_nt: TGTGCCAGCAGTGAAAGTGGCACATCCAACACTGAAGCTTTCTTT; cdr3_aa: CASSESGTSNTEAFF
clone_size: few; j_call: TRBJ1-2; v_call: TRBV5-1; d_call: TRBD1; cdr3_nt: TGCGCCAGCAGCACTCCGGGACAGAGCTTATATGGCTACACCTTC; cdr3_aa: CASSTPGQSLYGYTF
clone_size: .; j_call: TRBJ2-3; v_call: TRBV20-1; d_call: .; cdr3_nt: TGCAGTGCTGAGAAGCCAGATACGCAGTATTTT; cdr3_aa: CSAEKPDTQYF
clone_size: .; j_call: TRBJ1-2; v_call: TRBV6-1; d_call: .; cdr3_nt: TGTGCCAGCAGTGATATGGGGGAGGAGTACTATGGCTACACCTTC; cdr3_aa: CASSDMGEEYYGYTF
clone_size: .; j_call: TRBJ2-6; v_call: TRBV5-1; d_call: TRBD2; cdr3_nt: TGCGCCAGCAGCTTCCTCTCTAGCGGGGCCTTTGGATCTGGGGCCAACGTCCTGACTTTC; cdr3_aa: CASSFLSSGAFGSGANVLTF
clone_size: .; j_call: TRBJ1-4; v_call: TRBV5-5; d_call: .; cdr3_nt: TGTGCCAGCAGCCGTTCCCCGAGCGGCGAAAAACTGTTTTTT; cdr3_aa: CASSRSPSGEKLFF
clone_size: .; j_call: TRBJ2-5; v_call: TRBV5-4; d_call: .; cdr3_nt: TGTGCCAGCAGCCCCGGACAGCAAGAGACCCAGTACTTC; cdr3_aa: CASSPGQQETQYF
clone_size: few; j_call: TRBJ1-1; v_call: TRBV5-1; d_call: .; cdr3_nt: TGCGCCAGCAGCTTGAGAGAGAAAACTGAAGCTTTCTTT; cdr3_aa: CASSLREKTEAFF
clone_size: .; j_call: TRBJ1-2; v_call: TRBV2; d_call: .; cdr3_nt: TGTGCCAGCAGTGCCTTTGGGGCAGCATCTAACTATGGCTACACCTTC; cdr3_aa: CASSAFGAASNYGYTF
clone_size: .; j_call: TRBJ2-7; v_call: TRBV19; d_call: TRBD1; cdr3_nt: TGTGCCAGTAGTCCGGGACAGGGGAGGACCTACGAGCAGTACTTC; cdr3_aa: CASSPGQGRTYEQYF
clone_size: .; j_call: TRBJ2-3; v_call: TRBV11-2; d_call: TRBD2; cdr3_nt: TGTGCCAGCAGCTACAGGACTAGCGGGAGTCTCTTGGGGGCAGATACGCAGTATTTT; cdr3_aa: CASSYRTSGSLLGADTQYF
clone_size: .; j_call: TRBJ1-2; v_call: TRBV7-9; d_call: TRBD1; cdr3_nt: TGTGCCAGCAGCTTAGGGGGCCCACAGGGGTTGGATGGCTACACCTTC; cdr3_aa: CASSLGGPQGLDGYTF
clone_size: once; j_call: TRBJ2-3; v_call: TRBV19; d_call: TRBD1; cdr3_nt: TGTGCCAGTAGTCCCTTTACTGGACAGGGAGGCACTGATACGCAGTATTTT; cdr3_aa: CASSPFTGQGGTDTQYF
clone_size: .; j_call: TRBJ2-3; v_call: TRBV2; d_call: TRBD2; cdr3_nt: TGTGCCAGCAGTCTTCGGGGACTAGCGGGGAACGCAGATACGCAGTATTTT; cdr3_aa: CASSLRGLAGNADTQYF
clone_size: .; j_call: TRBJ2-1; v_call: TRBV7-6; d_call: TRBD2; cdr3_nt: TGTGCCAGCAGCTTAGAGGGTAGCGGGGGTTACAATGAGCAGTTCTTC; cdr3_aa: CASSLEGSGGYNEQFF
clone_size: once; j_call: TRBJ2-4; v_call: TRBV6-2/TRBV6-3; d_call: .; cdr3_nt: TGTGCCAGCAGTTACGAATCACAGGCCGGGGCCAAAAACATTCAGTACTTC; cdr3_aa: CASSYESQAGAKNIQYF
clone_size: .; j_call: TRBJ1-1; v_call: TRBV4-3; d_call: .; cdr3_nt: TGCGCCAGCAGCCAAGATCGCAGGTTTCCCGAAGCTTTCTTT; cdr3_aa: CASSQDRRFPEAFF
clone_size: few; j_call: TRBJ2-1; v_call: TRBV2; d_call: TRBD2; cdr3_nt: TGTGCCAGCAGAGAAGGGACTAGCCGCTCCTACAATGAGCAGTTCTTC; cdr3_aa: CASREGTSRSYNEQFF
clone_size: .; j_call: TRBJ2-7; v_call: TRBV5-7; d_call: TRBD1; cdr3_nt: TGTGCCAGCAGGGGACAGGGGAGTGAGCAGTACTTC; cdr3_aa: CASRGQGSEQYF
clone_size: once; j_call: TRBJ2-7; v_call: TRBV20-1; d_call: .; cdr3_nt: TGCAGTGCTAGTGCGGGGAGACTTCGGAAAGAGCAGTACTTC; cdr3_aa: CSASAGRLRKEQYF
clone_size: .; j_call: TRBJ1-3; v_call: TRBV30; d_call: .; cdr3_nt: TGTGCCCGTGAACAGATCTCTGGAAACACCATATATTTT; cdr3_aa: CAREQISGNTIYF
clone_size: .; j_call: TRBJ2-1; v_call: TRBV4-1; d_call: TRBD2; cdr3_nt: TGCGCCAGCAGCCAAACCGGGACTAGGGGCAATGAGCAGTTCTTC; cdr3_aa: CASSQTGTRGNEQFF
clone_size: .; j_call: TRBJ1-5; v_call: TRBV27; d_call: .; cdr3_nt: TGTGCCAGCAGTCCCGTGAGCCAGTTGCGGCAGCCCCAGCATTTT; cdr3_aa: CASSPVSQLRQPQHF
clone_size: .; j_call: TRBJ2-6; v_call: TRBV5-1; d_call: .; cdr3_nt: TGCGCCAGCAGCTTGGATGGGGGGACCGGGGCCAACGTCCTGACTTTC; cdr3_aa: CASSLDGGTGANVLTF
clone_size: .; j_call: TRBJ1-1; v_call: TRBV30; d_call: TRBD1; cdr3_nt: TGTGCCACACAGGGGTTTACTGAAGCTTTCTTT; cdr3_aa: CATQGFTEAFF
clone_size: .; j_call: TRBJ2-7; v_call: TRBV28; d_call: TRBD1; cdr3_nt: TGTGCCAGCAGCCAGCGGACAGGGGGGTACTCCTACGAGCAGTACTTC; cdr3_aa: CASSQRTGGYSYEQYF
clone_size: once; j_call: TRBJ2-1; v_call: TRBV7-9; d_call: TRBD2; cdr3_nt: TGTGCCAGCAGCTCAGCGGGGGGGACCTACAATGAGCAGTTCTTC; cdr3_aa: CASSSAGGTYNEQFF
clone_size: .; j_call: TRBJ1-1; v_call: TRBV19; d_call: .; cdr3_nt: TGTGCCAGTAGCCTGTCGAACACTGAAGCTTTCTTT; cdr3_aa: CASSLSNTEAFF
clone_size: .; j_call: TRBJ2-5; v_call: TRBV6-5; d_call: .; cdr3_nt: TGTGCCAGCAGTTATTTCGGGTCCCAAGAGACCCAGTACTTC; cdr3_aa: CASSYFGSQETQYF
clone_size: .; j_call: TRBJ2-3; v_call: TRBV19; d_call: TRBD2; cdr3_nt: TGTGCCAGTAGTATCGAGGCTAGCGGGAGTGATACGCAGTATTTT; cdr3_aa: CASSIEASGSDTQYF
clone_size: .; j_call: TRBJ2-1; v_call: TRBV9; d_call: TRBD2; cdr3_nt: TGTGCCAGCAGCGCCGATACCCTAGCGGGAGGGTACAATGAGCAGTTCTTC; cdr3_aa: CASSADTLAGGYNEQFF